The subject of this entry is one T cell receptor (beta chain). UMIs were added to TCR cDNA along with a universal primer site when it was made by 5'RACE template switching. Each CDR3 protein gets one entry after TCRdb re-called the 5' RACE reads with MiXCR. The data show around 160,000 distinct CDR3 sequences, around 7.2% seen once. This CDR3 has 13 residues. Trimming took 10 bases from V and 4 from J, leaving 15 bases between them. The sample belongs to a study of T cells after yellow fever vaccination. This receptor was taken from a man aged 18-30 years who received the YFV17D yellow fever vaccine. The rearrangement joins TRBV12-3 or TRBV12-4 to TRBJ2-3, with a possible D match to TRBD1 (6 bases). The sample in question was CD4+ T cells sorted from PBMCs, obtained around 5 days after the first yellow fever vaccination. CDR3 sequence: CATGEQGSDTQYF. CDR3 bases: TGTGCCACTGGGGAACAGGGCTCAGATACGCAGTATTTT.